These 15 T cell receptor beta chains share one sample of origin, sequenced in a study of T cells after posttransplantation cyclophosphamide. TCRdb keeps only in-frame clones here, not all; method: immunoSEQ multiplex PCR. This repertoire shows roughly 32,000 clones, just over 90% found once; its top ten account for 0.2% to 0.3%. Cells defined as naive were viable CD3+CD4+ or CD3+CD8+ and CCR7+CD45RA+CD45RO-CD95-CD27+CD28+. Sequenced material: naive CD4+ T cells sorted from PBMCs. The receptors here all came from a woman aged 55-75 years in good health, CMV-negative, and a related stem cell transplant donor.

The V gene is TRBV5-1, the J gene TRBJ2-7, with TRBD1 matching over 7 bases. This CDR3 contains 12 residues. The germline V gene has CDR1 SGHRS and CDR2 YFSETQ. Trimming removed 3 bases from V and 6 bases from J; junction bases left unmatched: 3. As DNA, the CDR3 is TGCGCCAGCAGCTCACAGGGGCTCGAGCAGTACTTC. This sequence encodes CASSSQGLEQYF.

The rearrangement uses TRBV28 and TRBJ2-1; D possibly corresponds to TRBD1 (6 bases). Germline V gives CDR1 MDHEN, CDR2 SYDVKM. Trimming pared 4 bases from V and 12 bases from J, leaving 16 bases between. The CDR3 totals 13 residues. The CDR3 DNA is TGTGCCAGCAGTTCCTCGGACAGAATGTGGCAGTTCTTC. It is translated as CASSSSDRMWQFF.

The chain employs TRBV5-4 and TRBJ2-7, with 11 bases matching TRBD2. Germline V lookup: CDR1 SGHNT, CDR2 YYREEE (reference sequence). V was pared by 2 bases and J by 3 bases, with 1 base of the junction left unmatched. The CDR3 contains 14 residues. The CDR3 nucleotides read TGTGCCAGCAGCTTAACTAGCGGGAGCTACGAGCAGTACTTC. Translation: CASSLTSGSYEQYF.

The J gene is TRBJ2-1, the V gene TRBV18; 10 nucleotides agree with TRBD2. Trimming cost V 3 bases and J 5 bases; bases outside gene matches: 4. The CDR3 extends over 15 amino acids. Germline values: CDR1 KGHSH, CDR2 LQKENI. CDR3 nucleotide sequence: TGTGCCAGCTCACCTAGCGGGGGGACTAACAATGAGCAGTTCTTC. The encoded protein is CASSPSGGTNNEQFF.

The rearrangement joins TRBV7-3 to TRBJ2-1; 9 nucleotides align to TRBD2. This CDR3 region has 15 residues. Germline CDR1 reads SGHTA; CDR2 reads FQGTGA. The junction had 6 bases not matched to a gene; V was cut back by 8 bases and J by 1 base. The DNA for the CDR3 is TGTGCCAGCCGCGCTAGCGGGGTGTCCTACAATGAGCAGTTCTTC. Amino acid sequence: CASRASGVSYNEQFF. Together with reference TRBV7-3 and TRBJ2-1, the CDR3 gives the full variable domain: GAGVSQTPSNKVTEKGKYVELRCDPISGHTALYWYRQSLGQGPEFLIYFQGTGAADDSGLPNDRFFAVRPEGSVSTLKIQRTERGDSAVYLCASRASGVSYNEQFFGPGTRLTVL.

The chain couples TRBV6-6 to TRBJ1-1; no definite D call. V lost 0 bases and J lost 12, with 17 bases in between. CDR3 length: 14 amino acids. From germline, CDR1 is MNHNY and CDR2 SVGAGI (reference sequence). The CDR3 coding sequence is TGTGCCAGCAGTTACTCCGACACAGCCATCGTCACTTTCTTT. Encoded protein: CASSYSDTAIVTFF.

The chain joins TRBV4-3 to TRBJ1-6; 7 bases map to TRBD1. The V gene's germline CDR1 is LGHNA and CDR2 YSLEER. V trimming: 3 bases; J trimming: 1 base; junction bases outside the gene matches: 3. The CDR3 covers 16 residues. CDR3 in amino acids: CASSQGTVSYNSPLHF. The CDR3 DNA follows: TGCGCCAGCAGCCAGGGGACAGTATCCTATAATTCACCCCTCCACTTT.

V and J are TRBV6-1 and TRBJ2-1; D is unresolved. CDR3 length: 15 residues. The germline gives CDR1 MNHNS, CDR2 SASEGT. Trimming removed 1 base from V and 0 bases from J, with 7 bases in between. The DNA of the CDR3 is TGTGCCAGCAGTGAAGGAAGTAGCTCCTACAATGAGCAGTTCTTC. Protein: CASSEGSSSYNEQFF.

The chain combines TRBV25-1 with TRBJ2-3, with unresolved D. The CDR3 contains 12 residues. V was cut by 4 bases and J by 2 bases, with 4 bases left in between. Germline CDR1 reads MGHDK; CDR2 reads SYGVNS. This CDR3 is CASSGDTDTQYF. The CDR3 DNA sequence: TGTGCCAGCAGTGGAGACACAGATACGCAGTATTTT.

The chain combines TRBV7-9 with TRBJ1-4; a weak D match, TRBD1 (5 bases). The CDR3 covers 15 residues. The germline CDR1 and CDR2 sequences are SEHNR and FQNEAQ (reference sequence). V lost 4 bases and J 7 bases, leaving 16 bases between the germline ends. CDR3: CASSSAGRAREKLFF. The CDR3 DNA is TGTGCCAGCAGCTCTGCAGGGAGGGCGCGTGAAAAACTGTTTTTT.

This chain links TRBV9 with TRBJ2-3; 7 nucleotides match TRBD2. This CDR3 has 15 amino acids. Germline-derived CDR1 and CDR2 are SGDLS and YYNGEE. V was pared by 0 bases and J by 1 base, with 2 bases of the junction left unmatched. CDR3 DNA: TGTGCCAGCAGCGTAGGTGGGGGGGGCACAGATACGCAGTATTTT. Its translation: CASSVGGGGTDTQYF.

The rearrangement uses TRBV2 and TRBJ1-5; D is possibly TRBD1 (5 bases). The CDR3 totals 14 residues. V gave up 2 bases and J gave up 7 bases, with 12 bases separating them. The germline V gene has CDR1 SNHLY and CDR2 FYNNEI. This CDR3 reads CASSETGAGQPQHF. CDR3 sequence (DNA): TGTGCCAGCAGTGAAACTGGGGCAGGGCAGCCCCAGCATTTT. The full variable domain, rest sourced from reference TRBV2 and TRBJ1-5, is EPEVTQTPSHQVTQMGQEVILRCVPISNHLYFYWYRQILGQKVEFLVSFYNNEISEKSEIFDDQFSVERPDGSNFTLKIRSTKLEDSAMYFCASSETGAGQPQHFGDGTRLSIL.

The chain combines TRBV5-1 with TRBJ1-2; TRBD1 matches at 8 bases. Germline CDR1 and CDR2: SGHRS and YFSETQ. The CDR3 length is 15 residues. V shed 0 bases, J shed 6 bases, and the junction held 7 bases outside the gene matches. The CDR3 region has the DNA TGCGCCAGCAGCTTGGGGACAGGGCCCTCGGATGGCTACACCTTC. Protein product: CASSLGTGPSDGYTF.

The chain combines TRBV18 with TRBJ2-3; 11 nucleotides line up with TRBD2. V lost 2 bases and J lost 1; bases outside the gene matches: 5. This CDR3 contains 17 residues. Germline V gene sequence: CDR1 KGHSH, CDR2 LQKENI. Here the CDR3 reads CASSPSSGGRGTDTQYF. CDR3 in DNA: TGTGCCAGCTCACCATCTAGCGGGGGGCGTGGCACAGATACGCAGTATTTT.

J is TRBJ1-2 and V is TRBV28; the D is unclear. This CDR3 spans 12 amino acids. Between the trimmed V and J ends, which lost 3 bases and 13 bases, there was a span of 15 bases. The germline V gene encodes CDR1 MDHEN and CDR2 SYDVKM. For the CDR3, the DNA is TGTGCCAGCAGTTTCAACCCCCCTTACAGCACCTTC. It specifies CASSFNPPYSTF.